The sequence of this T cell receptor beta chain was determined in a study of regulatory T cells in long-lasting Graves disease. Combining iRepertoire HTBI primers with Arm-PCR of CDR3 regions, the authors built TCR beta libraries. TCRdb ran MiXCR on the multiplex PCR reads and lists one entry per CDR3 protein. The data show about 470,000 distinct CDR3 sequences, with about 15% seen just once and approximately 15% held by the top ten. The CDR3 length is 15 residues. Trimming removed 5 bases from V and 0 bases from J, with 10 bases in between. Germline V CDR1 and CDR2: MNHNS, SASEGT. Regarding time point: newly diagnosed GD, antithyroid drugs for less than 3 months. RNA isolated from PBMCs was used to make the TCR library. In addition, the sample was reused for a study of T cells in Graves' hyperthyroidism and ophthalmopathy.

Sample: peripheral blood mononuclear cells (PBMCs), taken at new diagnosis, from a patient treated with antithyroid drugs. The rearrangement joins TRBV6-1 to TRBJ2-2; no clear D. This TCR derives from a woman in her twenties or thirties with Graves disease. CDR3 in amino acids: CASSRGRSNTGELFF. The DNA of the CDR3 is TGTGCCAGCAGTCGCGGACGCTCGAACACCGGGGAGCTGTTTTTT.